The present TCR beta chain was sequenced within a study of OX40 agonist ivuxolimab in advanced cancers. Study context: The treatment was a fully human IgG2 OX40 agonist, ivuxolimab. Whole-study findings and limits: More expanded clones were seen, on average, in CD8+ T cells than in CD4+. At 0.1 to 3.0 mg/kg, clonal expansion of CD4+ and CD8+ blood T cells had occurred by week 6.

On this clone itself: The target antigen is unknown.

People who had autoimmune disease history or systemic immunosuppression were excluded. TCRdb keeps only in-frame clones here, not all; method: immunoSEQ multiplex PCR. The table records roughly 80,000 clones, roughly 87% of them present only once. Germline-derived CDR1 and CDR2 are SEHNR and FQNEAQ (reference sequence). The CDR3 is made up of 17 amino acids. After removal of 1 base from V and 8 bases from J, the junction contained 14 bases not matched to a gene. This sample comprised CD4+ or CD8+ T cells sorted from blood, obtained in a trial of the OX40 agonist ivuxolimab. This rearrangement joins TRBV7-9 to TRBJ2-3; TRBD2 matches at 8 bases. This receptor was taken from an adult with an advanced solid tumor such as melanoma, head and neck, liver or kidney cancer. The CDR3 spells CASSLEGGAGGAPTQYF. The CDR3 DNA follows: TGTGCCAGCAGCTTAGAAGGTGGGGCGGGGGGCGCTCCTACGCAGTATTTT.